This TCR beta chain was captured by sequencing in a study of blood T cell repertoires in COVID-19. About the study: Collection of acute and convalescent COVID-19 samples took place in the United States, Italy and Spain. Sources were T cells, B-cell-depleted T cells, or PBMCs; the material itself was cDNA or gDNA.

In the original processing: Quantification of nucleated cells was approximated via reference gene primer amplification. TCRdb keeps only in-frame clones here, not all; method: immunoSEQ multiplex PCR. V, J and clone size reflect that table, while D and trimming were determined from the DNA. The top ten hold under 8.5% of the sample, which has tens of thousands of clones, 85% to 90% seen once. This CDR3 has 14 amino acids. CDR1 LNHDA and CDR2 SQIVND come from the germline V gene (reference sequence). V was clipped by 3 bases and J by 4 bases; unmatched bases: 4. This sequence was found in a man at least 80 years old with active or convalescent COVID-19. Specimen: peripheral blood. The V gene is TRBV19, the J gene TRBJ1-2; TRBD1 aligns across 8 bases. The CDR3 DNA follows: TGTGCCAGTAGTATCGAGCAGGGGGCCTATGGCTACACCTTC. Translating gives CASSIEQGAYGYTF.